Detailed here is one T cell receptor beta chain. The target of this receptor is not known. Base qualities are not recorded, but no much larger clone differs from it by a single base. The time point label corresponds to: baseline before first vaccination. The vaccinee samples were drawn from two UK trials, COV001 and COV002, one of which was a single-blind randomized controlled phase 2/3 trial testing AZD1222 (ChAdOx1 nCoV-19) in healthy adults. For TCRbeta chain sequencing, PBMC samples were collected from trial participants at day 0 and at day 28 after the second dose. This sample stems from a study of T cell responses to AZD1222 COVID-19 vaccine (dated by TCRdb to 2020 to 2023). Regarding the research as a whole: AZD1222 recipients with second doses at about 4 weeks or about 12 weeks were pooled, because spike-specific TCR depth and breadth did not differ between schedules. A total of about 230 trial participants underwent TCR sequencing, of whom nearly 210 received two doses of AZD1222 and some 25 received two doses of the MenACWY control vaccine. Enrollment into the trials was organized by age into subgroups of 18-55, 56-69 and 70-plus years, and those subgroups contained roughly 150, 30 and 60 TCR-sequenced participants, respectively. On the study overall, not on this receptor specifically: Conclusions about previously exposed vaccinees are limited, since just five to seven AZD1222 recipients were seropositive for SARS-CoV-2 at baseline. Because no day 14 peak-response samples were available, the repertoires could be characterized only after the peak T cell response. In the small 56-69-year group, the increase in depth fell short of significance, most likely because of low power. Most participants were white British and females outnumbered males, and the authors suggested that clonal diversity may have been underestimated. Spike-specific TCR breadth and depth rose significantly after two AZD1222 doses compared with day 0 and with MenACWY recipients. Vaccine-associated CD4 TCRs spanned the whole spike protein, with dominant responses in regions 160-218 and 743-854. Nearly half of unique spike-specific TCRs reportedly recognized epitopes outside regions mutated in the B.1.351 and B.1.1.7 variants.

The CDR3 regions of human TCRbeta chains were subjected to immunosequencing. The authors processed their data as follows. TCRs in the repertoires were compared against a reference library of SARS-CoV-2-specific TCRs that had been generated with the MIRA antigen-specificity platform. Breadth was defined as the fraction of unique TCRs that were SARS-CoV-2-associated, and depth was defined as the fraction of total T cells that were SARS-CoV-2-associated. Using the MIRA data, every spike-specific TCR was mapped to the spike region that the TCR reacted to and assigned to either a CD4 or a CD8 class. Log10-transformed breadth and depth values were compared by one-way ANOVA with Sidak's multiple comparisons tests. TCRdb limited this immuneACCESS table to in-frame rearrangements with V and J called. A share of clones is missing; checked studies link under half to unresolved V genes, and the rest is unexplained. V and J calls and clone size are copied from that table; D and trimming were computed from the DNA. The sample data list 77,000 or so clones, and about 87% of these were observed just once. Of the sample, around 19% falls within the top ten clones.

This sequence was found in an adult in good health. Source: peripheral blood, taken on day 0 of AZD1222 vaccination.

The DNA sequence follows: TGCGCCAGCAGCCAAGATGTCACAGGGATTCAGCCCCAGCATTTT. This sequence encodes CASSQDVTGIQPQHF. The chain links TRBV4-1 with TRBJ1-5; a tentative D call is TRBD1 (6 bases match). Taken from the germline V gene, the CDR1 and CDR2 loops are MGHRA and YSYEKL. The cysteine opens and the phenylalanine closes a CDR3 of 15 amino acids. The retained sequence is limited to the CDR3, 45 bases, with the frame set at the first base. Trimming at the junction amounts to 0 bases on V and 6 bases on J, and the germline ends lie 12 bases apart.